The 17 T cell receptor beta chains reported below all come from one sample, sequenced in a study of beta chain features in type 1 diabetes. Investigators reverse transcribed all isolated RNA, so they sequenced expressed TCRB transcripts. The protocol was immunoSEQ multiplex PCR, while the TCRdb copy is restricted to in-frame clones and leaves out a portion. The sample contains about 360,000 clones, over 9.5% of which appear only once. Sequencing was performed on naive CD4+ T cells from blood. The receptors derive from a man aged 18 to 29 in good health.

In its sample, this clone was seen a few times. This CDR3 is also generated by other DNA sequences in the sample. J is TRBJ1-2 and V is TRBV7-3; 7 nucleotides line up with TRBD1. The CDR3 is 13 residues long. With 5 bases clipped from V and 5 bases from J, the junction kept 5 bases outside the gene matches. Germline assignment: CDR1 SGHTA and CDR2 FQGTGA. In DNA, the CDR3 is TGTGCCAGCAGCCCCTCAGGGGGTTATGGCTACACCTTC. Translating it yields CASSPSGGYGYTF.

This clone turned up a few times. The J gene is TRBJ1-5, the V gene TRBV30; 10 bases fit TRBD1. Germline V CDR1 and CDR2: GTSNPN, SVGIG (reference sequence). J was trimmed by 6 bases and V by 8 bases; bases with no gene match: 7. The CDR3 consists of 13 residues. CDR3 protein: CALRTGGSQPQHF. The CDR3, as DNA: TGTGCCCTCAGGACAGGGGGGTCTCAGCCCCAGCATTTT.

In its sample, this clone was seen once. The CDR3 protein is CASRGTANTGELFF. The CDR3 bases are TGTGCCAGCAGAGGGACAGCGAACACCGGGGAGCTGTTTTTT. This chain links TRBV6-4 with TRBJ2-2; TRBD1 agrees at 7 bases. CDR1 is MRHNA and CDR2 is SNTAGT in the germline V gene. The V and J ends lost 6 bases and 0 bases, in that order; junction bases with no gene match: 1. The CDR3 is 14 amino acids.

This clone appeared a few times. The chain uses TRBV18 and TRBJ2-5; 10 nucleotides match TRBD1. Unmatched junction bases numbered 5, after V lost 1 base and J lost 3 bases. CDR3 length: 16 amino acids. From germline, CDR1 is KGHSH and CDR2 LQKENI. CDR3 coding DNA: TGTGCCAGCTCACCACTCCCGGGACAGGGGAAAGAGACCCAGTACTTC. Translation gives CASSPLPGQGKETQYF.

The chain employs TRBV7-9 and TRBJ2-1; 9 bases match TRBD1. After removal of 5 bases from V and 4 bases from J, the junction contained 6 bases not matched to a gene. The germline CDR1 and CDR2 sequences are SEHNR and FQNEAQ (reference sequence). The CDR3 spans 15 residues. CDR3 loop: CASSPRQGGYNEQFF. In DNA form, the CDR3 reads TGTGCCAGCAGCCCTAGACAGGGGGGGTACAATGAGCAGTTCTTC.

This clone was picked up a small number of times. V is TRBV7-2 and J is TRBJ2-7; D ambiguous. Trimming removed 5 bases at V and 6 bases at J, with 14 bases between. The length of the CDR3 is 13 residues. CDR1 and CDR2 from the germline V gene are SGHTA and FQGNSA. This CDR3 is CASSQYPRSEQYF. CDR3 bases: TGTGCCAGCAGCCAATACCCTAGATCCGAGCAGTACTTC.

J is TRBJ2-3 and V is TRBV7-8; 12 positions agree with TRBD2. The germline gives CDR1 SGHVS, CDR2 FQNEAQ. J gave up 5 bases and V 5 bases, and 8 bases lay outside the gene matches. The CDR3 is 16 amino acids. Written as DNA, the CDR3 is TGTGCCAGCAGCGGACGACTAGCGGGAGTGGGAGATACGCAGTATTTT. It specifies CASSGRLAGVGDTQYF.

V usage is TRBV7-3 and J usage is TRBJ2-5; maybe TRBD2 (6 bases). Trimming took off 6 bases at V and 1 base at J, with 12 bases between the two ends. From germline, CDR1 is SGHTA and CDR2 FQGTGA. There are 14 residues in the CDR3. The CDR3, as DNA: TGTGCCAGCAGTACAGGCGGGGCCCAAGAGACCCAGTACTTC. Translated: CASSTGGAQETQYF.

This clone was found a few times. The genes are TRBV19 and TRBJ2-3, with D perhaps TRBD1 (6 bases). Germline CDR1 reads LNHDA; CDR2 reads SQIVND (reference sequence). The CDR3 sequence is 16 residues long. Trimming shortened V by 5 bases and J by 4 bases, and 19 bases separated the two germline ends. CDR3 sequence (DNA): TGTGCCAGTAGTGCTTTTAACAGGGAAGGCGCAGATACGCAGTATTTT. This gives the protein CASSAFNREGADTQYF.

The chain employs TRBV4-2 and TRBJ2-7; 8 bases are a match to TRBD2. Germline V gives CDR1 LGHNA, CDR2 YNFKEQ. There are 16 residues in the CDR3. After removal of 6 bases from V and 1 base from J, the junction contained 11 bases not matched to a gene. DNA of the CDR3: TGTGCCAGCAGTCCAAGAAGCCGGGGGGGTTCCTACGAGCAGTACTTC. Translating it yields CASSPRSRGGSYEQYF.

This clone came up a few times. The J gene is TRBJ1-2, the V gene TRBV7-2; 8 nucleotides align to TRBD1. Germline CDR1 SGHTA, CDR2 FQGNSA. Trimming removed 2 bases from V and 6 bases from J; junction bases left unmatched: 8. This CDR3 is 15 amino acids long. The CDR3 loop is CASSLSVWGQDGYTF. The CDR3, as DNA: TGTGCCAGCAGCTTAAGCGTGTGGGGACAGGATGGCTACACCTTC.

As for this clone: The limits of the CDR3 on the DNA are not certain, so only TCRdb's listed CDR3 is given. Within the sample, other DNA sequences also encode this same CDR3. The rearrangement links TRBV27 to TRBJ2-5; TRBD2, the D gene given by the table, was not confirmed from the DNA. Germline-derived CDR1 and CDR2 are MNHEY and SMNVEV (reference sequence). From its first to its last residue, the CDR3 has 11 amino acids. CDR3 region: CASSSSETQYF.

The rearrangement uses TRBV12-5 and TRBJ1-1, with D unclear. Trimming removed 5 bases at V and 4 bases at J, with 8 bases between. Germline V gives CDR1 LGHNT, CDR2 FRNRAP. The CDR3 runs 12 residues. In DNA, the CDR3 is TGTGCTAGTGGTGTGGATATCACTGAAGCTTTCTTT. It codes for CASGVDITEAFF.

This clone showed up just a few times. The chain recombines TRBV2 with TRBJ1-1; D is unresolved. The CDR3 has 13 residues. Germline lookup yields CDR1 SNHLY and CDR2 FYNNEI. Trimming pared 6 bases from V and 0 bases from J, leaving 8 bases between. CDR3: CASSPELNTEAFF. The CDR3 region has the DNA TGTGCCAGCAGCCCAGAATTGAACACTGAAGCTTTCTTT. Full variable domain (remainder filled in from reference TRBV2 and TRBJ1-1): EPEVTQTPSHQVTQMGQEVILRCVPISNHLYFYWYRQILGQKVEFLVSFYNNEISEKSEIFDDQFSVERPDGSNFTLKIRSTKLEDSAMYFCASSPELNTEAFFGQGTRLTVV.

J is TRBJ1-1 and V is TRBV7-2; D is unclear. With 1 base removed from V and 5 bases from J, the gap between germline ends came to 11 bases. The CDR3 spans 14 residues. The germline V gene has CDR1 SGHTA and CDR2 FQGNSA. CDR3 nucleotides: TGTGCCAGCAGCTTAGGGCAGAGGGCTACTGAAGCTTTCTTT. Translated: CASSLGQRATEAFF.

This clone has a handful of counts. The chain recombines TRBV5-1 with TRBJ2-7, with 8 positions matching TRBD1. There are 14 residues in the CDR3. From germline, CDR1 is SGHRS and CDR2 YFSETQ. Trimming removed 4 bases from V and 1 base from J; junction bases left unmatched: 4. The CDR3 bases are TGCGCCAGCAGCCCTTGGGACAGGTCCTACGAGCAGTACTTC. Its translation: CASSPWDRSYEQYF. Based on the CDR3 plus reference TRBV5-1 and TRBJ2-7, the full variable domain is KAGVTQTPRYLIKTRGQQVTLSCSPISGHRSVSWYQQTPGQGLQFLFEYFSETQRNKGNFPGRFSGRQFSNSRSEMNVSTLELGDSALYLCASSPWDRSYEQYFGPGTRLTVT.

The CDR3 nucleotides read TGTGCCAGCAGCCAAGAAAGGGGACAGGGTAGGGAGCAGTACTTC. Its translation: CASSQERGQGREQYF. This sequence joins TRBV4-2 and TRBJ2-7; 9 positions agree with TRBD1. V lost 0 bases and J lost 7; bases outside the gene matches: 7. The germline V gene has CDR1 LGHNA and CDR2 YNFKEQ. CDR3 length: 15 amino acids.